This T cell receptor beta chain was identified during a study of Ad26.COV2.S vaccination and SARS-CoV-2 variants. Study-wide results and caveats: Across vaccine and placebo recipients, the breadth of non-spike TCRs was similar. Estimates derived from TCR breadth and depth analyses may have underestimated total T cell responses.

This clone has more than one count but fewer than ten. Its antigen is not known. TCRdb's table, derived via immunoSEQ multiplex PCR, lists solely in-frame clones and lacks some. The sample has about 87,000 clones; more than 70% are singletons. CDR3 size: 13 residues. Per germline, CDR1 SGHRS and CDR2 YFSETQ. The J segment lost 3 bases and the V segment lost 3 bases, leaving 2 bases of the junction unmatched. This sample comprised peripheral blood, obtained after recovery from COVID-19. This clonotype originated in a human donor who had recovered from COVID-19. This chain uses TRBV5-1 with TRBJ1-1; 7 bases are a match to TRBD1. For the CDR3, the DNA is TGCGCCAGCAGCTCTCAGGGGGACACTGAAGCTTTCTTT. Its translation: CASSSQGDTEAFF.